Shown below are 26 T cell receptor beta chains from a single sample sequenced in a study of beta chain features in type 1 diabetes. General study points: TCRB CDR3s were moderately but significantly shorter in Type 1 diabetes patients in all four CD4+ subsets.

The sequenced template was cDNA made from the entire isolated RNA. Sequencing used immunoSEQ multiplex PCR; TCRdb keeps in-frame clones, though not all of them. The table lists 500,000 to 650,000 clones, 9.5% to 15% of them singletons. Their antigens remain unidentified. Sequences were obtained from naive CD4+ T cells from blood. The receptors shown here come from a man aged 25-40 years with type 1 diabetes.

The V and J genes are TRBV25-1 and TRBJ1-5; 9 positions agree with TRBD1. Germline CDR1 reads MGHDK; CDR2 reads SYGVNS. V dropped 8 bases and J dropped 5; count of bases not matched to a gene: 4. CDR3 length: 13 residues. CDR3 DNA: TGTGCCAGCGGGGGACAGGGCCATCAGCCCCAGCATTTT. It is translated as CASGGQGHQPQHF.

This clone was seen a few times. The chain couples TRBV4-3 to TRBJ2-5, with TRBD2 matching 10 bases. The CDR3 length is 17 residues. Germline loops: CDR1 LGHNA, CDR2 YSLEER. Trimming at V came to 0 bases and at J to 5 bases, leaving 9 bases not matched to a gene. The CDR3 region has the DNA TGCGCCAGCAGCCAAGATCGAAGCGGGGGGGCTCGGGAGACCCAGTACTTC. This sequence encodes CASSQDRSGGARETQYF.

This clone appeared a few times. As DNA, the CDR3 is TGTGCCAGCAGCCCGACAGGGATGAACACTGAAGCTTTCTTT. This sequence encodes CASSPTGMNTEAFF. The chain joins TRBV7-9 to TRBJ1-1, with 7 bases matching TRBD1. The CDR3 totals 14 residues. The V and J ends lost 5 bases and 0 bases, in that order; junction bases with no gene match: 3. The germline V gene encodes CDR1 SEHNR and CDR2 FQNEAQ (reference sequence).

This clone was counted between two and nine times. V usage is TRBV10-3 and J usage is TRBJ2-5; 10 bases map to TRBD1. Germline CDR1 and CDR2: ENHRY and SYGVKD. CDR3 length: 15 amino acids. V trimming: 3 bases; J trimming: 5 bases; junction bases outside the gene matches: 6. CDR3 sequence reads: CAISDGTGVWETQYF. The CDR3 coding sequence is TGTGCCATCAGTGATGGGACAGGGGTTTGGGAGACCCAGTACTTC.

The V call is TRBV6-5, the J call TRBJ2-1; D tentatively fits TRBD1 or TRBD2 (6 bases each). The CDR3 sequence is 13 residues long. The V and J ends lost 4 bases and 10 bases respectively, with 14 bases between them. Germline loops: CDR1 MNHEY, CDR2 SVGAGI. The CDR3 DNA sequence: TGTGCCAGCAGTTTAGGTCGGGGGCGGGAGCAGTTCTTC. Translated: CASSLGRGREQFF.

The V gene is TRBV9, the J gene TRBJ2-7; the match to TRBD1 covers 12 bases. V was clipped by 3 bases and J by 6 bases; unmatched bases: 10. CDR1 SGDLS and CDR2 YYNGEE come from the germline V gene. This CDR3 region has 16 residues. The CDR3 nucleotides are TGTGCCAGCAGCGCTTCTCTGGGACAGGGGGCGGGCGAGCAGTACTTC. Protein: CASSASLGQGAGEQYF.

Only a few counts were recorded for this clone. The chain has TRBV2 and TRBJ2-5, with D possibly being TRBD2 (6 bases). The germline V and J ends were trimmed by 5 bases and 1 base, with 8 bases remaining between them. The CDR3 runs 13 residues. CDR1 and CDR2 from the germline V gene are SNHLY and FYNNEI. CDR3 DNA sequence: TGTGCCAGCAGTACACTAGCCCAAGAGACCCAGTACTTC. Amino acid sequence: CASSTLAQETQYF.

This chain links TRBV4-2 with TRBJ2-1, with 8 bases identical to TRBD1. V shed 4 bases, J shed 0 bases, and the junction held 5 bases outside the gene matches. The CDR3 extends over 16 amino acids. From germline, CDR1 is LGHNA and CDR2 YNFKEQ. The CDR3 reads CASSLHRGSSYNEQFF. CDR3 coding DNA: TGTGCCAGCAGCCTCCACAGGGGGAGCTCCTACAATGAGCAGTTCTTC.

This clone was recorded at least ten times. The V gene is TRBV14, the J gene TRBJ2-2, with D uncertain. Trimming removed 6 bases at V and 6 bases at J, with 14 bases between. Per germline, CDR1 SGHDN and CDR2 FVKESK. The CDR3 runs 14 residues. The CDR3 is CASRDGTNAGELFF. In nucleotides, the CDR3 is TGTGCCAGCAGAGACGGCACTAACGCCGGGGAGCTGTTTTTT. Complete variable domain (other parts from reference TRBV14 and TRBJ2-2): EAGVTQFPSHSVIEKGQTVTLRCDPISGHDNLYWYRRVMGKEIKFLLHFVKESKQDESGMPNNRFLAERTGGTYSTLKVQPAELEDSGVYFCASRDGTNAGELFFGEGSRLTVL.

This clone was recorded a few times. The chain combines TRBV19 with TRBJ2-1; 10 bases fit TRBD2. Germline CDR1 is LNHDA and CDR2 is SQIVND (reference sequence). V shed 5 bases and J 4 bases; nucleotides not matched to a gene: 5. This CDR3 spans 15 amino acids. This CDR3 is CASSVSGGSYNEQFF. The CDR3 DNA sequence: TGTGCCAGTAGTGTTAGCGGGGGGTCTTACAATGAGCAGTTCTTC.

The chain couples TRBV6-5 to TRBJ2-7; 7 bases are a match to TRBD1. The V segment lost 6 bases and the J segment 2 bases; nucleotides outside the gene matches: 10. The CDR3 extends over 15 amino acids. Germline values: CDR1 MNHEY, CDR2 SVGAGI. The CDR3 DNA reads as TGTGCCAGCAGCCCGGGACAGTTAAATACCTACGAGCAGTACTTC. It specifies CASSPGQLNTYEQYF.

This sequence joins TRBV25-1 and TRBJ2-7, with 12 bases matching TRBD2. V gave up 4 bases and J gave up 5 bases; unmatched junction bases: 6. This CDR3 is built from 15 residues. Germline values: CDR1 MGHDK, CDR2 SYGVNS. The CDR3 bases are TGTGCCAGCAGTGGAGGACTAGCGGGATCCCACGAGCAGTACTTC. It encodes CASSGGLAGSHEQYF.

This clone was observed a handful of times. This chain connects TRBV28 to TRBJ2-7; 7 bases are a match to TRBD1. Germline V gives CDR1 MDHEN, CDR2 SYDVKM. The CDR3 totals 15 residues. Germline trimming cut 5 bases from V and 5 bases from J; bases unmatched to any gene: 12. DNA of the CDR3: TGTGCCAGCAGTCCCCCACCGACAGGGTACGACGAGCAGTACTTC. Protein: CASSPPPTGYDEQYF.

A remark on this clone: The junction shows a germline mismatch at one end, possibly a read error. In the same sample, other DNA sequences code for this CDR3. This chain connects TRBV9 to TRBJ2-7, with TRBD2 as a possible D gene (5 bases). Germline CDR1 is SGDLS and CDR2 is YYNGEE. This CDR3 is 13 amino acids long. The CDR3 DNA sequence: TGTGCCAGTAGCGTAGCTGGCAGATACGAGCAGTACTTC. This encodes CASSVAGRYEQYF. Combining the CDR3 with reference TRBV9 and TRBJ2-7 gives the whole variable domain DSGVTQTPKHLITATGQRVTLRCSPRSGDLSVYWYQQSLDQGLQFLIQYYNGEERAKGNILERFSAQQFPDLHSELNLSSLELGDSALYFCASSVAGRYEQYFGPGTRLTVT.

The chain links TRBV7-9 to TRBJ1-3; D possibly corresponds to TRBD1 (5 bases). CDR3 length: 14 residues. CDR1 SEHNR and CDR2 FQNEAQ come from the germline V gene (reference sequence). The V gene lost 6 bases and the J gene lost 2 bases, with 11 bases spanning the gap. In nucleotides, the CDR3 is TGTGCCAGCAGGGAGGGGTATGCTGGAAACACCATATATTTT. Amino acids: CASREGYAGNTIYF. The full variable domain, completed using reference TRBV7-9 and TRBJ1-3, is DTGVSQNPRHKITKRGQNVTFRCDPISEHNRLYWYRQTLGQGPEFLTYFQNEAQLEKSRLLSDRFSAERPKGSFSTLEIQRTEQGDSAMYLCASREGYAGNTIYFGEGSWLTVV.

Only a few counts were recorded for this clone. The chain uses TRBV19 and TRBJ2-5; TRBD1 is a possible D gene (5 bases). Trimming stripped 3 bases from V and 4 bases from J, with 9 bases between. Germline CDR1 reads LNHDA; CDR2 reads SQIVND (reference sequence). The CDR3 length is 13 residues. The CDR3 spells CASSIKGPETQYF. In nucleotides, the CDR3 is TGTGCCAGTAGTATTAAGGGGCCAGAGACCCAGTACTTC.

This clone showed up just a few times. This chain links TRBV25-1 with TRBJ1-4; possible D gene TRBD1, 5 bases. Trimming stripped 4 bases from V and 8 bases from J, with 17 bases between. CDR1 and CDR2 from the germline V gene are MGHDK and SYGVNS. This CDR3 spans 15 amino acids. CDR3 loop: CASSALGTLGEKLFF. The DNA for the CDR3 is TGTGCCAGCAGTGCCTTAGGGACCCTGGGAGAAAAACTGTTTTTT.

A note on this clone: An end of the junction differs from the germline gene, which may be a read error. This chain links TRBV6-1 with TRBJ2-2; TRBD2 agrees at 7 bases. Germline loops: CDR1 MNHNS, CDR2 SASEGT. The CDR3 is 15 residues long. The CDR3 region has the DNA TGTGCCAGCAGCGAAGCGGGGTCCCTAAAGGGGGAGCTGTTTTTT. Its protein is CASSEAGSLKGELFF.

This clone came up a few times. This chain links TRBV4-3 with TRBJ1-4; a weak D match, TRBD1 (5 bases). The CDR3 runs to 18 residues. Germline V gene data show CDR1 as LGHNA and CDR2 as YSLEER. V lost 0 bases and J 0 bases, leaving 14 bases between the germline ends. CDR3: CASSQDRGGPTTNEKLFF. In DNA form, the CDR3 reads TGCGCCAGCAGCCAAGATCGGGGGGGTCCGACAACTAATGAAAAACTGTTTTTT.

The rearrangement uses TRBV12-5 and TRBJ2-1; 7 nucleotides agree with TRBD1. V gave up 8 bases and J gave up 4 bases; unmatched junction bases: 8. The CDR3 is 14 residues long. Germline V gene lookup returns CDR1 LGHNT and CDR2 FRNRAP. The CDR3 DNA follows: TGTGCTAGTTTCCGGGACAGTCGATACAATGAGCAGTTCTTC. Its protein is CASFRDSRYNEQFF.

This clone appeared a few times. The chain joins TRBV7-9 to TRBJ2-5, with TRBD1 as a possible D gene (5 bases). The CDR3 runs 15 residues. Germline V gene lookup returns CDR1 SEHNR and CDR2 FQNEAQ (reference sequence). V lost 5 bases, J lost 4 bases, and 17 bases lay in between. CDR3 residues: CASSKVEGARETQYF. CDR3 DNA sequence: TGTGCCAGCAGCAAAGTGGAAGGGGCACGAGAGACCCAGTACTTC.

The chain employs TRBV18 and TRBJ2-1; 7 bases map to TRBD2. The CDR3 contains 15 residues. Germline V lookup: CDR1 KGHSH, CDR2 LQKENI. V gave up 8 bases and J gave up 7 bases; unmatched junction bases: 14. This CDR3 reads CASTSTTSGDNEQFF. CDR3 sequence (DNA): TGTGCCAGCACCAGCACCACAAGCGGGGATAATGAGCAGTTCTTC.

This clone has only a few counts. This chain joins TRBV2 and TRBJ2-3; no firm D call. This CDR3 is 15 amino acids long. Trimming removed 2 bases from V and 2 bases from J, with 11 bases in between. Germline V gene lookup returns CDR1 SNHLY and CDR2 FYNNEI. The CDR3 coding sequence is TGTGCCAGCAGTGAACGGCCTTCTTCCACAGATACGCAGTATTTT. Residues: CASSERPSSTDTQYF.

V gene TRBV9 combines with J gene TRBJ2-3; 10 bases map to TRBD2. V lost 4 bases to trimming and J lost 2 bases; unmatched junction nucleotides: 10. Germline CDR1 SGDLS, CDR2 YYNGEE. This CDR3 contains 17 residues. The CDR3 DNA reads TGTGCCAGCAGCCTTAGGGGCAGCGGGGGGGCCACAGATACGCAGTATTTT. This sequence encodes CASSLRGSGGATDTQYF.

The chain has TRBV7-2 and TRBJ1-6, with D tentatively TRBD1 (5 bases). V lost 3 bases and J 10 bases, leaving 13 bases between the germline ends. Per germline, CDR1 SGHTA and CDR2 FQGNSA. The CDR3 is made up of 14 amino acids. In nucleotides, the CDR3 is TGTGCCAGCAGCTTCGGCAGGGTACTCTCACCCCTCCACTTT. It yields the protein CASSFGRVLSPLHF.

This clone was found many times. Here the CDR3 DNA reads TGTGCCAGCAGCTTGGACAGCTTGAACTCTGGAAACACCATATATTTT. This codes for CASSLDSLNSGNTIYF. J is TRBJ1-3 and V is TRBV5-4; no clear D gene. Germline V gene sequence: CDR1 SGHNT, CDR2 YYREEE (reference sequence). Trimming pared 0 bases from V and 0 bases from J, leaving 10 bases between. The CDR3 extends over 16 amino acids.